The 22 T cell receptor beta chains below all came from one sample that was sequenced in a study of blood T cell repertoires in COVID-19. Profiled with immunoSEQ multiplex PCR; TCRdb holds only in-frame clones, not every one. Of tens of thousands of clones listed, around 77% were seen once; the top ten hold 2% to 2.5%. The sample was peripheral blood. These receptors originate from a man between 65 and 79 years old with COVID-19, enrolled during active disease.

This clone has only a few counts. This sequence joins TRBV4-3 and TRBJ2-5, with 8 bases that match TRBD2. This CDR3 contains 13 residues. CDR1 LGHNA and CDR2 YSLEER come from the germline V gene. Trimming at V came to 4 bases and at J to 9 bases, leaving 7 bases not matched to a gene. CDR3 bases: TGCGCCAGCAGCCTAGGGACGGGGGGGGCCCAGTACTTC. It encodes CASSLGTGGAQYF.

The genes are TRBV28 and TRBJ1-5, with a weak D call TRBD1 (6 bases). CDR1 is MDHEN, CDR2 SYDVKM, per germline. CDR3 length: 12 residues. V was clipped by 10 bases and J by 7 bases, with 14 bases between them. This CDR3 is CATETGKQPQHF. Here the CDR3 DNA reads TGTGCCACCGAGACAGGTAAACAGCCCCAGCATTTT.

V and J are TRBV29-1 and TRBJ1-3, with D possibly TRBD1 on 6 matching bases. Trimming left V 5 bases short and J 4 bases short, with 15 bases between. Germline V gene data show CDR1 as SQVTM and CDR2 as ANQGSEA. The CDR3 sequence is 14 residues long. CDR3 sequence (DNA): TGCAGCGTTCTAAAAGGGACAACCGGAAACACCATATATTTT. As protein: CSVLKGTTGNTIYF.

In regard to this clone: The conserved phenylalanine or tryptophan is not found at the CDR3 terminus, so this likely reflects a read error. Because the CDR3's place on the DNA is in doubt, the DNA is left out and the CDR3 is given as listed by TCRdb. This chain connects TRBV6-2 or TRBV6-3 to TRBJ1-4. Germline CDR1 reads MNHEY; CDR2 reads SVGEGT. The CDR3 has 13 amino acids, counting both end residues. The CDR3: CASSYSSSGILKL.

This chain links TRBV7-8 with TRBJ2-6; TRBD1 matches 8 bases. CDR1 SGHVS and CDR2 FQNEAQ come from the germline V gene. This CDR3 has 18 amino acids. V gave up 2 bases and J gave up 0 bases; unmatched junction bases: 6. The CDR3 loop is CASSLRDRFFSGANVLTF. In nucleotides, the CDR3 is TGTGCCAGCAGCTTACGGGACAGGTTCTTCTCTGGGGCCAACGTCCTGACTTTC.

The rearrangement links TRBV18 to TRBJ2-1; D is perhaps TRBD1 (6 bases). V shed 3 bases and J shed 3 bases, with 12 bases lying between them. Germline CDR1 is KGHSH and CDR2 is LQKENI. CDR3 length equals 15 residues. The CDR3 loop is CASSPIQDSYNEQFF. The DNA of the CDR3 is TGTGCCAGCTCACCTATTCAGGACAGCTACAATGAGCAGTTCTTC.

The genes are TRBV27 and TRBJ2-1; 12 nucleotides line up with TRBD1. Germline CDR1 MNHEY, CDR2 SMNVEV (reference sequence). The CDR3 runs to 16 residues. The V and J ends lost 6 bases and 7 bases, in that order; junction bases with no gene match: 10. The CDR3 loop is CASRGIWDRGPNEQFF. Here the CDR3 DNA reads TGTGCCAGCAGGGGGATTTGGGACAGGGGGCCAAATGAGCAGTTCTTC.

The chain recombines TRBV7-2 with TRBJ2-3, with 8 bases that match TRBD2. Germline CDR1 and CDR2: SGHTA and FQGNSA. The CDR3 totals 17 residues. J lost 0 bases, V lost 1 base, and 6 bases had no gene match. The CDR3 coding sequence is TGTGCCAGCAGCTTAGGTCCTAGCGGGTTTAGCACAGATACGCAGTATTTT. Amino acid sequence: CASSLGPSGFSTDTQYF. Full variable domain (missing parts from reference TRBV7-2 and TRBJ2-3): GAGVSQSPSNKVTEKGKDVELRCDPISGHTALYWYRQSLGQGLEFLIYFQGNSAPDKSGLPSDRFSAERTGGSVSTLTIQRTQQEDSAVYLCASSLGPSGFSTDTQYFGPGTRLTVL.

About this clone itself: This may come from a read error, since a much larger clone is one base off. V gene TRBV7-9 combines with J gene TRBJ2-1; 14 bases agree with TRBD2. Germline CDR1 reads SEHNR; CDR2 reads FQNEAQ (reference sequence). With V trimmed by 5 bases and J by 6 bases, 3 bases remained unmatched. The CDR3 is 15 residues long. This chain's CDR3 is CASSLGTSGSNEQFF. CDR3 in DNA: TGTGCCAGCAGCCTCGGGACTAGCGGGAGCAATGAGCAGTTCTTC.

The chain uses TRBV5-5 and TRBJ2-6, with unresolved D. The V gene lost 0 bases and the J gene lost 0 bases, with 4 bases spanning the gap. Germline loops: CDR1 SGHKS, CDR2 YYEKEE (reference sequence). The CDR3 totals 15 residues. CDR3 coding DNA: TGTGCCAGCAGCTTGGGCTACTCTGGGGCCAACGTCCTGACTTTC. Its translation is CASSLGYSGANVLTF.

The chain couples TRBV28 to TRBJ1-5; D is unresolved. There are 13 residues in the CDR3. CDR1 and CDR2 from the germline V gene are MDHEN and SYDVKM. The V gene lost 3 bases and the J gene lost 13 bases, with 16 bases spanning the gap. The CDR3 coding sequence is TGTGCCAGCAGTTTGACATGGGAGTCGAAACAGCATTTT. Encoded protein: CASSLTWESKQHF.

This clone was seen a handful of times. The genes are TRBV2 and TRBJ2-2; D is ambiguous. This CDR3 spans 16 amino acids. Germline assignment: CDR1 SNHLY and CDR2 FYNNEI. V lost 7 bases to trimming and J lost 0 bases, with 15 bases between them. The CDR3 loop is CASIPRLPPNTGELFF. The CDR3 DNA follows: TGTGCCAGCATTCCCAGACTGCCCCCGAACACCGGGGAGCTGTTTTTT. The full variable domain, in which reference TRBV2 and TRBJ2-2 provide the parts outside the CDR3, is EPEVTQTPSHQVTQMGQEVILRCVPISNHLYFYWYRQILGQKVEFLVSFYNNEISEKSEIFDDQFSVERPDGSNFTLKIRSTKLEDSAMYFCASIPRLPPNTGELFFGEGSRLTVL.

V usage is TRBV18 and J usage is TRBJ1-1; D gene uncertain. Trimming took off 3 bases at V and 4 bases at J, with 15 bases between the two ends. The CDR3 covers 15 residues. The germline V gene encodes CDR1 KGHSH and CDR2 LQKENI. The CDR3 loop is CASSPFSGYGTEAFF. The DNA of the CDR3 is TGTGCCAGCTCACCTTTCTCGGGGTATGGCACTGAAGCTTTCTTT.

The chain combines TRBV5-1 with TRBJ2-2, with D unresolved. Germline CDR1 reads SGHRS; CDR2 reads YFSETQ. The CDR3 is 13 residues long. The germline V and J ends were trimmed by 0 bases and 3 bases, with 3 bases remaining between them. The DNA of the CDR3 is TGCGCCAGCAGCTTGGCGTACACCGGGGAGCTGTTTTTT. It encodes CASSLAYTGELFF.

This clone has more than one count but fewer than ten. V and J are TRBV11-2 and TRBJ2-7; D remains ambiguous. Germline V gives CDR1 SGHAT, CDR2 FQNNGV. This CDR3 contains 14 residues. V lost 0 bases and J 5 bases, leaving 11 bases between the germline ends. CDR3 nucleotide sequence: TGTGCCAGCAGCTTAGATCCAGCTCGGGACGAGCAGTACTTC. It codes for CASSLDPARDEQYF.

The chain is built from TRBV7-9 and TRBJ2-3, with 10 bases fitting TRBD2. The CDR3 contains 14 residues. V lost 3 bases, J lost 4 bases, and 1 base stayed unmatched. Germline V CDR1 and CDR2: SEHNR, FQNEAQ (reference sequence). CDR3 DNA sequence: TGTGCCAGCAGCTTTCTAGCGGGAGCAGATACGCAGTATTTT. It is translated as CASSFLAGADTQYF.

This clone was seen just once. The genes are TRBV18 and TRBJ2-2, with 8 bases lining up with TRBD2. CDR3 size: 17 residues. Germline CDR1 reads KGHSH; CDR2 reads LQKENI. J lost 0 bases, V lost 5 bases, and 8 bases had no gene match. CDR3 loop: CASSAISGTANTGELFF. Here the CDR3 DNA reads TGTGCCAGCTCAGCCATTAGCGGGACCGCGAACACCGGGGAGCTGTTTTTT.

This chain joins TRBV6-5 and TRBJ2-7; 8 bases are shared with TRBD1. The ends lost 6 bases at V and 2 bases at J; junction bases unmatched: 3. This CDR3 contains 13 residues. Germline CDR1 and CDR2: MNHEY and SVGAGI. CDR3 sequence (DNA): TGTGCCAGCAGGCAGGGGGCGCCCTACGAGCAGTACTTC. Translating gives CASRQGAPYEQYF.

The chain is built from TRBV10-1 and TRBJ2-1; 7 nucleotides align to TRBD2. Unmatched junction bases numbered 5, after V lost 0 bases and J lost 0 bases. The CDR3 sequence is 17 residues long. Germline V gene data show CDR1 as WNHNN and CDR2 as SYGVQD (reference sequence). CDR3 residues: CASSESRLAASYNEQFF. In DNA form, the CDR3 reads TGCGCCAGCAGTGAGTCGAGGCTAGCGGCCTCCTACAATGAGCAGTTCTTC.

The J gene is TRBJ2-1, the V gene TRBV4-3; 8 positions match TRBD1. Germline CDR1 reads LGHNA; CDR2 reads YSLEER. V gave up 0 bases and J gave up 5 bases; unmatched junction bases: 15. This CDR3 has 19 residues. As DNA, the CDR3 is TGCGCCAGCAGCCAAGATTTGCTCAGGGGGCCACGGAAACACAATGAGCAGTTCTTC. Amino acid sequence: CASSQDLLRGPRKHNEQFF.

In nucleotides, the CDR3 is TGTGCCAGCAGCCCCGGACAGGGGAGATGGGGCAATCAGCCCCAGCATTTT. It translates to CASSPGQGRWGNQPQHF. V gene TRBV16 combines with J gene TRBJ1-5; 9 bases align to TRBD1. V was clipped by 4 bases and J by 2 bases; unmatched bases: 9. Per the germline V gene, CDR1 is KGHSY and CDR2 is FQNENV. This CDR3 has 17 amino acids.

V gene TRBV30 combines with J gene TRBJ2-7, with 9 bases aligning to TRBD1. V lost 4 bases, J lost 6 bases, and 4 bases stayed unmatched. There are 12 residues in the CDR3. Germline V gene lookup returns CDR1 GTSNPN and CDR2 SVGIG (reference sequence). Here the CDR3 reads CAWTLTGGEQYF. CDR3 coding DNA: TGTGCCTGGACGCTGACAGGGGGCGAGCAGTACTTC.